These 21 T cell receptor beta chains came from one sample sequenced in a study of early T cells in non-severe SARS-CoV-2 infection. TCRdb analysed the 5' RACE reads with MiXCR anew, one entry per CDR3 protein. The sample lists about 66,000 distinct CDR3 sequences, roughly 13% seen once, with about 8% in the top ten. What was sequenced was whole blood. The receptors were sampled from an adult who was a healthcare worker with PCR-confirmed SARS-CoV-2 infection or an uninfected control (not recorded which).

This clonotype was seen more than once but under ten times. The CDR3 bases are TGTGCCAGCAGCTTGAATGGGCGCACTGAAGCTTTCTTT. It translates to CASSLNGRTEAFF. The chain carries TRBV7-8 and TRBJ1-1; D ambiguous. Germline CDR1 is SGHVS and CDR2 is FQNEAQ. The CDR3 runs to 13 residues. V lost 3 bases, J lost 4 bases, and 9 bases lay in between.

This clonotype was found many times. The chain couples TRBV5-1 to TRBJ2-3; 8 nucleotides match TRBD2. The CDR3 totals 16 residues. The V segment lost 4 bases and the J segment 4 bases; nucleotides outside the gene matches: 11. Germline assignment: CDR1 SGHRS and CDR2 YFSETQ. CDR3 bases: TGCGCCAGCAGCCTGGTCGGTAGCGGGACCTCAGATACGCAGTATTTT. Its translation: CASSLVGSGTSDTQYF.

This clonotype has at least ten counts. V usage is TRBV5-1 and J usage is TRBJ1-1; TRBD1 matches 7 bases. CDR1 and CDR2 (germline): SGHRS, YFSETQ. The CDR3 sequence is 15 residues long. Trimming at V came to 0 bases and at J to 5 bases, leaving 7 bases not matched to a gene. CDR3 protein: CASSLGQGVVTEAFF. The CDR3 DNA sequence: TGCGCCAGCAGCTTGGGTCAGGGGGTGGTTACTGAAGCTTTCTTT.

The rearrangement joins TRBV7-9 to TRBJ1-5, with D perhaps matching TRBD1 (5 bases). The CDR3 spans 15 residues. Germline lookup yields CDR1 SEHNR and CDR2 FQNEAQ (reference sequence). Trimming stripped 5 bases from V and 3 bases from J, with 14 bases between. The CDR3 coding sequence is TGTGCCAGCAGCCCAACAGGTCCTTTCAATCAGCCCCAGCATTTT. This encodes CASSPTGPFNQPQHF.

This clonotype was seen a handful of times. The genes are TRBV7-9 and TRBJ2-2; a possible D gene is TRBD2 (6 bases). The CDR3 loop spans 15 amino acids. V was trimmed by 5 bases and J by 8 bases, leaving 18 bases between them. The germline CDR1 and CDR2 sequences are SEHNR and FQNEAQ (reference sequence). The CDR3 protein is CASSPGTLPQGELFF. The CDR3, as DNA: TGTGCCAGCAGCCCGGGGACTCTTCCCCAAGGGGAGCTGTTTTTT.

The V and J genes are TRBV28 and TRBJ2-6; D gene ambiguous. CDR3 length: 13 amino acids. Deletions cut 7 bases from V and 2 bases from J, with 6 bases between. Germline V gene sequence: CDR1 MDHEN, CDR2 SYDVKM. The CDR3 loop is CASMMPGANVLTF. The CDR3 coding sequence is TGTGCCAGCATGATGCCTGGGGCCAACGTCCTGACTTTC.

This clonotype was counted at least ten times. The chain has TRBV20-1 and TRBJ2-3; D possibly corresponds to TRBD2 (5 bases). CDR3 length: 11 amino acids. The V end was cut by 3 bases, the J end by 4 bases, with 5 bases between. Germline CDR1 DFQATT, CDR2 SNEGSKA (reference sequence). In nucleotides, the CDR3 is TGCAGTGCTAGGAGGGCAGATACGCAGTATTTT. Translating gives CSARRADTQYF.

This clonotype was observed many times. CDR3 in DNA: TGTGCCAGCAGCTTAGCATCGAATCGGGCCAAAAACATTCAGTACTTC. The encoded protein is CASSLASNRAKNIQYF. The chain joins TRBV7-8 to TRBJ2-4; D is undetermined. This CDR3 contains 16 residues. Germline lookup yields CDR1 SGHVS and CDR2 FQNEAQ. V lost 0 bases, J lost 1 base, and 10 bases lay in between.

The sample holds a few counts of this clonotype. The chain carries TRBV12-3 or TRBV12-4 and TRBJ2-1; TRBD2 might be the D (6 bases). This CDR3 spans 11 amino acids. V lost 7 bases and J 9 bases, leaving 10 bases between the germline ends. This chain's CDR3 is CASTKGGEQFF. The CDR3, as DNA: TGTGCCAGCACCAAGGGAGGTGAGCAGTTCTTC.

The V gene is TRBV29-1, the J gene TRBJ1-1, with D uncertain. Germline CDR1 SQVTM, CDR2 ANQGSEA. This CDR3 comprises 11 residues. The V gene lost 8 bases and the J gene lost 0 bases, with 7 bases spanning the gap. The CDR3 DNA reads as TGCAGCAGTGCGATGAACACTGAAGCTTTCTTT. This translates into CSSAMNTEAFF.

This clonotype has more than one count but fewer than ten. The chain employs TRBV5-1 and TRBJ1-5, with D unresolved. Trimming cost V 2 bases and J 0 bases, with 9 bases left between them. Germline V gene lookup returns CDR1 SGHRS and CDR2 YFSETQ. The CDR3 runs to 15 residues. The CDR3, as DNA: TGCGCCAGCAGCTTTGACGGGTATAGCAATCAGCCCCAGCATTTT. Residues: CASSFDGYSNQPQHF.

This clonotype occurred a few times. The V gene is TRBV25-1, the J gene TRBJ1-5; no clear D gene. Trimming shortened V by 6 bases and J by 9 bases, and 12 bases separated the two germline ends. Germline-derived CDR1 and CDR2 are MGHDK and SYGVNS. The CDR3 sequence is 12 residues long. The CDR3 is CASREAGGPQHF. The CDR3 DNA sequence: TGTGCCAGCAGAGAGGCAGGCGGGCCCCAGCATTTT.

This clonotype was counted between two and nine times. The rearrangement uses TRBV28 and TRBJ2-7; possibly TRBD1 for D (6 bases). This CDR3 has 13 amino acids. V gave up 6 bases and J gave up 3 bases, with 12 bases separating them. Per the germline V gene, CDR1 is MDHEN and CDR2 is SYDVKM. CDR3 residues: CASRPGHLYEQYF. CDR3 DNA: TGTGCCAGCAGGCCGGGACACCTCTACGAGCAGTACTTC. Using reference TRBV28 and TRBJ2-7 for the parts outside the CDR3, the full variable domain is DVKVTQSSRYLVKRTGEKVFLECVQDMDHENMFWYRQDPGLGLRLIYFSYDVKMKEKGDIPEGYSVSREKKERFSLILESASTNQTSMYLCASRPGHLYEQYFGPGTRLTVT.

This clonotype has a handful of counts. This chain joins TRBV7-9 and TRBJ2-3, with a possible D match to TRBD1 (6 bases). This CDR3 comprises 16 residues. Per germline, CDR1 SEHNR and CDR2 FQNEAQ (reference sequence). V was pared by 0 bases and J by 4 bases, with 14 bases between. CDR3 region: CASSLADSWSPDTQYF. In nucleotides, the CDR3 is TGTGCCAGCAGCTTAGCGGACAGTTGGAGCCCAGATACGCAGTATTTT. Supplemented by reference TRBV7-9 and TRBJ2-3, the full variable domain reads DTGVSQNPRHKITKRGQNVTFRCDPISEHNRLYWYRQTLGQGPEFLTYFQNEAQLEKSRLLSDRFSAERPKGSFSTLEIQRTEQGDSAMYLCASSLADSWSPDTQYFGPGTRLTVL.

This clonotype has just a few counts. The V and J genes are TRBV29-1 and TRBJ2-1; D gene uncertain. The germline V gene has CDR1 SQVTM and CDR2 ANQGSEA. V was pared by 7 bases and J by 7 bases, with 8 bases between. The CDR3 is 10 amino acids. The CDR3 is CSARLNEQFF. The CDR3 DNA reads TGCAGCGCCCGCTTGAATGAGCAGTTCTTC.

This clonotype was observed a handful of times. The chain links TRBV5-1 to TRBJ1-4; no clear D gene. This CDR3 comprises 15 residues. CDR1 and CDR2 (germline): SGHRS, YFSETQ. Trimming cost V 4 bases and J 0 bases, with 10 bases left between them. The CDR3 sequence is CASSTSGATNEKLFF. DNA for the CDR3: TGCGCCAGCAGCACCTCAGGAGCAACTAATGAAAAACTGTTTTTT.

This clonotype was observed many times. V is TRBV29-1 and J is TRBJ2-5; perhaps TRBD1 as D (5 bases). The V end was cut by 4 bases, the J end by 5 bases, with 14 bases between. This CDR3 is 13 amino acids long. CDR1 is SQVTM and CDR2 is ANQGSEA in the germline V gene. The CDR3 protein is CSVGPRKGETQYF. CDR3 sequence (DNA): TGCAGCGTTGGGCCCCGAAAGGGGGAGACCCAGTACTTC.

This clonotype was seen at least ten times. The V call is TRBV20-1, the J call TRBJ2-1, with unresolved D. The V end was cut by 3 bases, the J end by 10 bases, with 13 bases between. The CDR3 length is 12 residues. CDR1 is DFQATT, CDR2 SNEGSKA, per germline (reference sequence). The CDR3 sequence is CSASPWAREQFF. In nucleotides, the CDR3 is TGCAGTGCTAGTCCCTGGGCTAGGGAGCAGTTCTTC.

The V and J genes are TRBV7-9 and TRBJ2-7, with D hard to call. The CDR3 sequence is 11 residues long. Germline CDR1 SEHNR, CDR2 FQNEAQ (reference sequence). V gave up 6 bases and J gave up 4 bases, with 7 bases separating them. The DNA for the CDR3 is TGTGCCAGCAGTTCCCAATACGAGCAGTACTTC. Translated, it gives CASSSQYEQYF.

This clonotype has at least ten counts. The chain uses TRBV29-1 and TRBJ1-2, with 10 bases aligning to TRBD1. This CDR3 contains 14 residues. Germline trimming cut 7 bases from V and 5 bases from J; bases unmatched to any gene: 10. Germline V lookup: CDR1 SQVTM, CDR2 ANQGSEA. The CDR3 region has the DNA TGCAGCGGAGGGGACAGGGGAGGGAAGTATGGCTACACCTTC. Amino acid sequence: CSGGDRGGKYGYTF.

In regard to this clonotype: A clone one base away is much larger, so this may be a read error. The V call is TRBV27, the J call TRBJ1-4; D is perhaps TRBD1 (5 bases). From germline, CDR1 is MNHEY and CDR2 SMNVEV (reference sequence). This CDR3 is built from 14 residues. Here the CDR3 reads CVSREYATNEKLFF. The CDR3 coding sequence is TGTGTCAGCAGGGAATATGCAACTAATGAAAAACTGTTTTTT.